This section outlines one T cell receptor (beta chain) sequence together with its context. There are a few counts of this clone. No cognate antigen has been identified for it. No per-base quality is available; no much larger clone lies one base away. The High Capacity cDNA Reverse Transcription Kit was used to reverse transcribe all of the isolated RNA, meaning that expressed TCRB transcripts were what got sequenced. Deep immunoSEQ sequencing was applied to naive, central memory and regulatory T cell samples, giving an average of around 4 million total reads per sample. After sorted cells were lysed in RLT buffer, RNA was extracted with DNase-treated RNeasy Micro or Mini kits, with the choice depending on cell number. Each cell subset was processed on its own to prevent cross-contamination, while patient and healthy donor samples were processed together. The immunoSEQ multiplex PCR was used to amplify TCRB sequences from cDNA, generating 87-bp fragments that spanned the CDR3 region. Sequencing of the amplicons was done on the Illumina HiSeq platform. As for the authors' bioinformatics: Synthetic template baselines were used to correct PCR bias computationally, reads within Hamming distance 2 were collapsed, and singletons that could not be merged were discarded. Reads were aligned to IMGT to assign V, D and J genes, CDR3 length, and insertions or deletions at six rearrangement sites. Within each subset, clonotype counts were normalized to sorted cell number, and only after that were true diversity and Gini coefficients computed with the tcR R package. The overlap coefficient, calculated on TCRB nucleotide sequences, was used to measure repertoire sharing. As a proxy for the pre-selection repertoire, out-of-frame TCRB sequences from naive cells were analyzed. TCRdb retrieved this table from immuneACCESS and kept in-frame rearrangements only. Not all clones are present; in checked studies, unresolved V genes account for under half, and no reason is known for the remainder. The DNA was the basis for D and trimming; V, J and clone size are from that table. The table for this sample lists under 350,000 clones; about 24% of them were counted only once. Roughly 0.011% of the sample rests with the top ten.

The data belong to a study of beta chain features in type 1 diabetes (dated by TCRdb to 2017 to 2018). About the investigation overall: No differences in mean age, gender distribution, total cell number or subset yield were found between patients and healthy donors. In the study, TCRB repertoires of sorted circulating CD4+ T cell subsets from recently diagnosed type 1 diabetes patients were compared with those of matched healthy donors. Regulatory and stem cell-like memory subsets were obtained from only 8 patients and roughly 8 healthy donors, while naive and central memory subsets were obtained from all 30 or so donors. A total of approximately 100 million sorted cells were examined across all samples, and the number of cells per subset was strongly correlated with RNA yield.

The paper as a whole reports these results and caveats: A moderate but significant shortening of TCRB CDR3 length was observed in type 1 diabetes patients in all four CD4+ subsets. At VDJ recombination sites, patients with type 1 diabetes made fewer insertions and deleted more nucleotides, a pattern implying thymic rearrangement abnormalities. Naive, central memory and regulatory TCRB repertoires appeared more similar among patients than among healthy donors. Only small numbers of individuals were included in the HLA sub-analyses, which left unresolved whether HLA type had any influence on TCRB rearrangement. Shorter templates might be favored by PCR, yet because patient and control samples were amplified and corrected together, any such skew would affect both groups equally. Because cDNA was sequenced instead of genomic DNA, activated cells with high expression could be over-represented, although the groups did not differ in activation or CD3 levels.

Germline trimming: 5 bases from V, 5 bases from J; junction bases outside gene matches: 5. The CDR3, from cysteine to phenylalanine, totals 14 residues. Here the CDR3 DNA is all that survives: 42 bases in frame from base 1. CDR1 SGHTA and CDR2 FQGNSA are derived from the germline V gene. Each donor gave one peripheral blood draw, averaging about 100 mL, which was collected into heparinised tubes. Using a panel that included CD45RO, CCR7, CD25, CD127, CD95 and CD27, naive, central memory, regulatory and stem cell-like memory CD4+ T cells were sorted on a BD FACSAria II. Every sorted population had a purity above 95%. PBMCs were separated immediately by Lymphoprep density gradient centrifugation and were stained directly, without being cultured. Samples were stained and sorted in pairs, with one healthy donor and one patient per experiment, so that batch effects were minimized.

The chain joins TRBV7-2 to TRBJ1-5; the central 8 bases match TRBD1. Material: naive CD4+ T cells from blood. Interpreted using the paper, the cell subset or site label stands for: true naive CD4+ T cells. This clonotype was obtained from a woman aged 25 to 39 with type 1 diabetes. The DNA sequence is TGTGCCAGCAGCGGACAGGGTAGATATCAGCCCCAGCATTTT. Its protein reads: CASSGQGRYQPQHF.